The 9 T cell receptor beta chains reported below all come from one sample, sequenced in a study of blood T cell repertoires in COVID-19. Assay used: immunoSEQ multiplex PCR; TCRdb lists only in-frame clones, some missing. This table holds under 250,000 clones, roughly 84% found once. The sequenced sample was peripheral blood. The receptors here all came from a man aged 45-65 years with active or convalescent COVID-19.

Concerning this clone: This sample also contains other DNA sequences that code for the same CDR3. The CDR3 reads CASSLGGGEQYF. The CDR3 DNA reads TGCGCCAGCAGCTTGGGGGGCGGTGAGCAGTACTTC. The chain employs TRBV5-1 and TRBJ2-7, with a possible D match to TRBD1 (5 bases). The CDR3 is 12 residues long. The germline V gene has CDR1 SGHRS and CDR2 YFSETQ. Trimming shortened V by 0 bases and J by 7 bases, and 8 bases separated the two germline ends.

The chain couples TRBV7-6 to TRBJ1-5; 10 positions agree with TRBD1. The V gene end was trimmed by 5 bases and the J gene end by 6 bases; junction bases not matched to a gene: 4. The CDR3 covers 14 residues. CDR1 and CDR2 from the germline V gene are SGHVS and FNYEAQ. DNA for the CDR3: TGTGCCAGCAGCCCACGACAGGGGGCTCAGCCCCAGCATTTT. It codes for CASSPRQGAQPQHF.

This clone was recorded a few times. The chain has TRBV18 and TRBJ2-1, with D possibly matching TRBD2 (5 bases). Germline V gene data show CDR1 as KGHSH and CDR2 as LQKENI. Trimming removed 2 bases from V and 9 bases from J, with 5 bases in between. CDR3 length equals 11 residues. The CDR3 DNA reads TGTGCCAGCTCACCAGGAGGTGAGCAGTTCTTC. Translated: CASSPGGEQFF.

This chain connects TRBV10-3 to TRBJ2-2; D is possibly TRBD1 (5 bases). V lost 4 bases and J 2 bases, leaving 8 bases between the germline ends. The germline V gene has CDR1 ENHRY and CDR2 SYGVKD. The CDR3 contains 14 residues. Here the CDR3 reads CAISGQTNTGELFF. The CDR3 nucleotides are TGTGCCATCAGTGGACAGACCAACACCGGGGAGCTGTTTTTT.

The rearrangement links TRBV5-1 to TRBJ2-1; D perhaps matches TRBD1 (5 bases). The CDR3 has 13 residues. Germline CDR1 reads SGHRS; CDR2 reads YFSETQ. V lost 0 bases and J lost 8, with 9 bases in between. The CDR3 region has the DNA TGCGCCAGCAGCTTGGACAGGTCGCATGAGCAGTTCTTC. It is translated as CASSLDRSHEQFF.

The chain combines TRBV28 with TRBJ2-3; 8 bases map to TRBD2. Germline-derived CDR1 and CDR2 are MDHEN and SYDVKM. J lost 0 bases, V lost 6 bases, and 14 bases had no gene match. CDR3 size: 18 residues. In DNA, the CDR3 is TGTGCCAGCAGCACGTATGGGGGCGGGGGGACTAGCACAGATACGCAGTATTTT. It encodes CASSTYGGGGTSTDTQYF.

The genes are TRBV29-1 and TRBJ1-4; weak D call: TRBD1 (5 bases). Germline assignment: CDR1 SQVTM and CDR2 ANQGSEA. The CDR3 is 14 amino acids. V was shortened by 7 bases and J by 5 bases, with 17 bases between the two germline ends. In nucleotides, the CDR3 is TGCAGCGCGACCTCGGGGGACCGGAATGAAAAACTGTTTTTT. Protein: CSATSGDRNEKLFF.

The J gene is TRBJ2-2, the V gene TRBV25-1; D might be TRBD2 (6 bases). The CDR3 has 18 residues. Trimming pared 3 bases from V and 7 bases from J, leaving 24 bases between. The V gene's germline CDR1 is MGHDK and CDR2 SYGVNS. The CDR3 loop is CASSDYSRQGRRGGELFF. The CDR3 DNA reads TGTGCCAGCAGTGATTATTCTCGGCAGGGTAGGAGGGGCGGGGAGCTGTTTTTT.

The chain carries TRBV27 and TRBJ1-5; D not resolved. Trimming left V 5 bases short and J 9 bases short, with 11 bases between. Germline V lookup: CDR1 MNHEY, CDR2 SMNVEV (reference sequence). The CDR3 totals 12 residues. CDR3 amino acids: CASSTARGPQHF. The CDR3, as DNA: TGTGCCAGCAGTACCGCGCGGGGGCCCCAGCATTTT.